These 3 T cell receptor beta chains came from one sample sequenced in a study of blood T cell repertoires in COVID-19. TCRdb's copy holds only in-frame clones and misses some; the assay was immunoSEQ multiplex PCR. The sample includes roughly 200,000 clones, over 70% of them seen just once. The sample comprised peripheral blood. The receptors derive from a man aged 35-49 years with active or convalescent COVID-19.

V gene TRBV7-6 combines with J gene TRBJ2-2, with D perhaps TRBD1 (5 bases). Trimming removed 2 bases at V and 4 bases at J, with 14 bases between. CDR1 is SGHVS, CDR2 FNYEAQ, per germline. CDR3 size: 16 residues. Here the CDR3 DNA reads TGTGCCAGCAGCTTAAGGGGCCCCCCGGGCACCGGGGAGCTGTTTTTT. Its protein product is CASSLRGPPGTGELFF.

The V gene is TRBV24-1, the J gene TRBJ1-4; D is uncertain. The CDR3 consists of 14 residues. Germline-derived CDR1 and CDR2 are KGHDR and SFDVKD. The germline V and J ends were trimmed by 2 bases and 5 bases, with 8 bases remaining between them. CDR3 in amino acids: CATSDSQSNEKLFF. DNA for the CDR3: TGTGCCACCAGTGATTCTCAGTCAAATGAAAAACTGTTTTTT.

J is TRBJ1-6 and V is TRBV7-9, with 8 bases lining up with TRBD1. Germline V gene data show CDR1 as SEHNR and CDR2 as FQNEAQ (reference sequence). The CDR3 totals 14 residues. Trimming removed 6 bases from V and 10 bases from J; junction bases left unmatched: 8. CDR3 residues: CASRLQGGKSPLHF. In DNA form, the CDR3 reads TGTGCCAGCAGGTTACAGGGGGGTAAATCACCCCTCCACTTT. Using reference TRBV7-9 and TRBJ1-6 for the parts outside the CDR3, the full variable domain is DTGVSQNPRHKITKRGQNVTFRCDPISEHNRLYWYRQTLGQGPEFLTYFQNEAQLEKSRLLSDRFSAERPKGSFSTLEIQRTEQGDSAMYLCASRLQGGKSPLHFGNGTRLTVT.